The entry below gives a single T cell receptor (beta chain) sequence along with its context. Repertoires were generated with immunoSEQ multiplex PCR, while TCRdb's copy carries only in-frame clones and drops some. The sample holds 200,000 or so clones, 70% to 90% seen once. This sample was included in a study of blood T cell repertoires in COVID-19. CDR1 and CDR2 (germline): SGHTA, FQGTGA. Trimming removed 8 bases at V and 5 bases at J, with 16 bases between. This CDR3 comprises 13 residues. The sequenced sample consisted of peripheral blood. The clonotype comes from a woman in her 70s with active or convalescent COVID-19. V usage is TRBV7-3 and J usage is TRBJ2-7, with a possible D match to TRBD1 (5 bases). CDR3 protein: CASSRARVDEQYF. The CDR3 coding sequence is TGTGCCAGCTCACGAGCCAGGGTGGACGAGCAGTACTTC.